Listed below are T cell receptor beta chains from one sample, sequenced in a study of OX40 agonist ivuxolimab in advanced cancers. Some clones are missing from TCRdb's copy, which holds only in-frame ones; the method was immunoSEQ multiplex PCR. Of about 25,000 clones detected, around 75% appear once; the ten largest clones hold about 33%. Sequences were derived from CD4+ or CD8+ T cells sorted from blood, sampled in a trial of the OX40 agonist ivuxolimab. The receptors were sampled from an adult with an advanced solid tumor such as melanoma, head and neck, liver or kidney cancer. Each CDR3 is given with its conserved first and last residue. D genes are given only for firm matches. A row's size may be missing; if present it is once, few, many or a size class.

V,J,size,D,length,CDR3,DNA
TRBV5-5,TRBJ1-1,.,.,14,CASSLVQMNTEAFF,TGTGCCAGCAGCTTGGTTCAGATGAACACTGAAGCTTTCTTT
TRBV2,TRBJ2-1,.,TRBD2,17,CASSVRTSGGVYNEQFF,TGTGCCAGCAGTGTTAGGACTAGCGGGGGAGTCTACAATGAGCAGTTCTTC
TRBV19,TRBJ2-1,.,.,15,CASTLGQTSYNEQFF,TGTGCCAGTACCTTAGGACAGACCTCCTACAATGAGCAGTTCTTC
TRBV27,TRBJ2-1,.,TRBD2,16,CASSFARLAGADEQFF,TGTGCCAGCAGTTTCGCCCGGTTAGCGGGAGCAGATGAGCAGTTCTTC
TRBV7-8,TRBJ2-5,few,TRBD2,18,CASSLRVFAGGPGETQYF,TGTGCCAGCAGTCTAAGGGTGTTTGCGGGGGGGCCTGGAGAGACCCAGTACTTC
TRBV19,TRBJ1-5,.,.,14,CASSTDRLGQPQHF,TGTGCCAGTAGTACCGACAGGCTCGGGCAGCCCCAGCATTTT
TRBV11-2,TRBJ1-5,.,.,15,CASSLQGYSNQPQHF,TGTGCCAGCAGCTTGCAGGGGTATAGCAATCAGCCCCAGCATTTT
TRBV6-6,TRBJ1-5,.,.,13,CASTKEGNQPQHF,TGTGCCAGCACCAAGGAGGGAAATCAGCCCCAGCATTTT
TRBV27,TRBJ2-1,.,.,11,CASSFEDEQFF,TGTGCCAGCAGTTTTGAGGATGAGCAGTTCTTC
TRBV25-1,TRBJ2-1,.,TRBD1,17,CASSGYLTGTAYNEQFF,TGTGCCAGCAGTGGATACTTAACCGGGACAGCATACAATGAGCAGTTCTTC
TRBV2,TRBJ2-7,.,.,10,CASSLYEQYF,TGTGCCAGCAGTTTGTACGAGCAGTACTTC
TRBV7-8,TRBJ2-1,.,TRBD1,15,CASGERDRGYNEQFF,TGTGCCAGCGGCGAACGGGACAGGGGTTACAATGAGCAGTTCTTC
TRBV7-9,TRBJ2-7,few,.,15,CASSLGSGQSYEQYF,TGTGCCAGCAGCTTAGGGTCAGGTCAATCCTACGAGCAGTACTTC
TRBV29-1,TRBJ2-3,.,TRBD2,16,CSVWGTSGRMADTQYF,TGCAGCGTTTGGGGGACTAGCGGGAGAATGGCAGATACGCAGTATTTT
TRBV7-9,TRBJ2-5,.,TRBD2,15,CASSIRLAGRETQYF,TGTGCCAGCAGCATTCGACTAGCGGGGCGAGAGACCCAGTACTTC
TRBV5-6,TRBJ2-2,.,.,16,CASSLGTRTNTGELFF,TGTGCCAGCAGCTTAGGAACGAGGACGAACACCGGGGAGCTGTTTTTT
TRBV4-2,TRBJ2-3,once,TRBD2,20,CASSHVYSSGGASGTDTQYF,TGTGCCAGCAGCCACGTCTACTCTAGCGGGGGGGCTTCCGGCACAGATACGCAGTATTTT
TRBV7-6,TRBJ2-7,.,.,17,CASSLSGRQGVAYEQYF,TGTGCCAGCAGCTTATCCGGGAGGCAGGGGGTTGCCTACGAGCAGTACTTC
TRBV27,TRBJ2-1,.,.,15,CASSLSAFSYNEQFF,TGTGCCAGCAGTTTATCTGCGTTCTCCTACAATGAGCAGTTCTTC
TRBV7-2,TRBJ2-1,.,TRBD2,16,CATRRPGLAGGNEQFF,TGTGCCACGCGAAGGCCGGGACTAGCGGGAGGGAATGAGCAGTTCTTC
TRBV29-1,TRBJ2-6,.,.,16,CSVDSQGGSGANVLTF,TGCAGCGTTGATTCACAGGGAGGGTCTGGGGCCAACGTCCTGACTTTC
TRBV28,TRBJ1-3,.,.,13,CASSLDSGNTIYF,TGTGCCAGCAGTCTTGACTCTGGAAACACCATATATTTT
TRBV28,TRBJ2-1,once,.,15,CASSLYSLPNNEQFF,TGTGCCAGCAGTTTATACTCCTTGCCAAACAATGAGCAGTTCTTC
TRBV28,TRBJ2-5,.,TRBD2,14,CASSRPGLVETQYF,TGTGCCAGCAGTAGACCCGGACTAGTTGAGACCCAGTACTTC
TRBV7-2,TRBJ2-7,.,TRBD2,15,CASSPPSGGKYEQYF,TGTGCCAGCAGCCCCCCTAGCGGGGGGAAGTACGAGCAGTACTTC
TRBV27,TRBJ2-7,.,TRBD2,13,CASRGLAGDEQYF,TGTGCCAGCAGGGGACTAGCGGGAGACGAGCAGTACTTC
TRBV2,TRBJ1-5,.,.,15,CASSRDLLPGQPQHF,TGTGCCAGCTCCCGGGACTTACTCCCAGGTCAGCCCCAGCATTTT
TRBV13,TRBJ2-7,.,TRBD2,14,CASSLTSGSAGQYF,TGTGCCAGCAGCCTTACTAGCGGGAGTGCAGGGCAGTACTTC